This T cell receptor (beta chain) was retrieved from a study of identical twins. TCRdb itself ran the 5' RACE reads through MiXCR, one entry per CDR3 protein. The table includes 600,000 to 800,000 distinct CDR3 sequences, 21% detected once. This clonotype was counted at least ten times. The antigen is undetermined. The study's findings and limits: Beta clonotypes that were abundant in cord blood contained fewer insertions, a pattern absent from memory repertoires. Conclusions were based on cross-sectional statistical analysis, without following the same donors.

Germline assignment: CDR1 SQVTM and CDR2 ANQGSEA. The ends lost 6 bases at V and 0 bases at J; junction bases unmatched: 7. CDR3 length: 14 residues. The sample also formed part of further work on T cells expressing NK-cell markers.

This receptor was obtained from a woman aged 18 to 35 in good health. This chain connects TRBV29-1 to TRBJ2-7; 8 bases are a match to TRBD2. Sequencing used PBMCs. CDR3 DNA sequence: TGCAGCGTCATGACTAGCGCATCCTCCTACGAGCAGTACTTC. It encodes CSVMTSASSYEQYF.